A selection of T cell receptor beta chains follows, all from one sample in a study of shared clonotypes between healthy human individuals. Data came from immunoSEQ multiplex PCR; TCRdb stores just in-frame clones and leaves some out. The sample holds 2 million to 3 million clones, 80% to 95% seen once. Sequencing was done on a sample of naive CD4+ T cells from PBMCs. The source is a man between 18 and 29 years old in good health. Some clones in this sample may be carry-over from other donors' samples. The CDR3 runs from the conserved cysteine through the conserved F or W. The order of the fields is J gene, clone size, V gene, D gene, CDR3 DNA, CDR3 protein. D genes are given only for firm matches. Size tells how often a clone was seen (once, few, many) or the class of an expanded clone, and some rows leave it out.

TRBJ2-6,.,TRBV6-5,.,TGTGCCAGCAGCCCGACAGAATCTGGGGCCAACGTCCTGACTTTC,CASSPTESGANVLTF
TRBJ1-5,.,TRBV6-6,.,TGTGCCAGCAGCCCTCGTCGGGATCAGCCCCAGCATTTT,CASSPRRDQPQHF
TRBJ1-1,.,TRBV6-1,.,TGTGCCAGCAGTGAAATAGCAGTATGGGACACTGAAGCTTTCTTT,CASSEIAVWDTEAFF
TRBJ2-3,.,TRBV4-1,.,TGCGCCAGCAGCCATTTTTACCGGGACGGTAGCACAGATACGCAGTATTTT,CASSHFYRDGSTDTQYF
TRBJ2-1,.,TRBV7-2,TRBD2,TGTGCCAGCACCTATAGCGGGATGGGTTACAATGAGCAGTTCTTC,CASTYSGMGYNEQFF
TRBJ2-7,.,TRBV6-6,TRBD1,TGTGCCAGCAGTTACTTGACAGGGGGCTACGAGCAGTACTTC,CASSYLTGGYEQYF
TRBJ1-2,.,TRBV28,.,TGTGCCAGCAGTTTCGGCAGGGGCTCCTATGGCTACACCTTC,CASSFGRGSYGYTF
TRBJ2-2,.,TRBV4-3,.,TGCGCCAGCAGGAGCGACGGCGGGGAGCTGTTTTTT,CASRSDGGELFF
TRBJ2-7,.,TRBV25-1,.,TGTGCCAGCAGGGCGGCAGGGTTCTACGAGCAGTACTTC,CASRAAGFYEQYF
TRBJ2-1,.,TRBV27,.,TGTGCCAGCAGTTTATCGCTAGGTTGGAGCTACAATGAGCAGTTCTTC,CASSLSLGWSYNEQFF
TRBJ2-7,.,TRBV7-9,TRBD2,TGTGCCAGCAGCTTGCTGGGACTAGCGGGCTACGAGCAGTACTTC,CASSLLGLAGYEQYF
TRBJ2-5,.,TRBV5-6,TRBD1,TGTGCCAGCAGCGCCGGGACAGGGGGCACAGAGACCCAGTACTTC,CASSAGTGGTETQYF
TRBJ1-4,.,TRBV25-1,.,TGTGCCAGCAGACAGGGCAGAAGTGAAAAACTGTTTTTT,CASRQGRSEKLFF
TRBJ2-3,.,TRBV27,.,TGTGCCAGCAGTTCTTTCGTGGGCACAGATACGCAGTATTTT,CASSSFVGTDTQYF
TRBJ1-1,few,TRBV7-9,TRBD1,TGTGCCAGCAGCTCTCAACAGGGGGCTGAAGCTTTCTTT,CASSSQQGAEAFF
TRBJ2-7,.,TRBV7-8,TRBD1,TGTGCCAGCAGCTTAGGTGGCAGGGGGCAAGAGCAGTACTTC,CASSLGGRGQEQYF
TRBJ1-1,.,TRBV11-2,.,TGTGCCAGCAGCTTAGCATACACTGAAGCTTTCTTT,CASSLAYTEAFF
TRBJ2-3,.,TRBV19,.,TGTGCCAGTAACCCAAAAGGCACAGATACGCAGTATTTT,CASNPKGTDTQYF
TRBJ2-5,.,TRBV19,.,TGTGCCAGTAGCGACCGGGCGGTCACCTGGGAAAAGACCCAGTACTTC,CASSDRAVTWEKTQYF
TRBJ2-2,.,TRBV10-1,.,TGCGCCAGCAGCCTCGCGAACACCGGGGAGCTGTTTTTT,CASSLANTGELFF
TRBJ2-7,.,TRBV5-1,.,TGCGCCAGCAGCGCGGGACCCGCAAGCTACGAGCAGTACTTC,CASSAGPASYEQYF
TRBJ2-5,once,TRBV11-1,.,TGTGCCAGCAGCTTAACTTTGTCAGTAGGGCCCGGGGAGACCCAGTACTTC,CASSLTLSVGPGETQYF
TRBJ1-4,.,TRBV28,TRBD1,TGTGCCAGCAGTTTTAGGACAGGGTCCGGGGAACTGTTTTTT,CASSFRTGSGELFF
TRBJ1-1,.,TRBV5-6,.,TGTGCCAGCAGCCCCCAGTCGGTCACTGAAGCTTTCTTT,CASSPQSVTEAFF
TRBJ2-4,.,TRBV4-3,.,TGCGCCAGCAGCCACAGCCGGGGGCCGCGAAACATTCAGTACTTC,CASSHSRGPRNIQYF
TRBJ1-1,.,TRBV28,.,TGTGCCAGCAGTTTCGGTCGGAGCACTGAAGCTTTCTTT,CASSFGRSTEAFF
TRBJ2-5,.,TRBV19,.,TGTGCCAGTAGAGGCAGGGAACAAGAGACCCAGTACTTC,CASRGREQETQYF
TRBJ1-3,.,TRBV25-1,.,TGTGCCAGCAGTGGGTCAAGTGGTAGAAACACCATATATTTT,CASSGSSGRNTIYF
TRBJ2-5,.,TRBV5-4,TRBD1,TGTGCCAGCAGCTCAAAGGACAGGGCTGAGACCCAGTACTTC,CASSSKDRAETQYF
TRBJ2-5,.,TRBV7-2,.,TGTGCCAGCAGCATAAGCGGGGAGACCCAGTACTTC,CASSISGETQYF
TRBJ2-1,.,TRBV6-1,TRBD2,TGTGCCAGCAGTGGGGGGACTAGCGGGACTTACAATGAGCAGTTCTTC,CASSGGTSGTYNEQFF